This T cell receptor beta chain stems from a study of cytomegalovirus exposure and HLA in healthy donors. In the study overall: In an early release, HLA-typed donors contributed approximately 82 million unique TCR sequences. General study points: Testing in vitro showed three CMV-associated chains specific for CMV antigens.

The PCR had 60 Vbeta and 13 Jbeta primers. TCRdb's copy holds only in-frame clones and misses some; the assay was immunoSEQ multiplex PCR. The repertoire holds fewer than 120,000 clones, with roughly 80% as singletons. The CDR3 spans 12 residues. Trimming left V 7 bases short and J 2 bases short, with 8 bases between. Germline lookup yields CDR1 LNHDA and CDR2 SQIVND (reference sequence). As to this clone: Its antigen is not identified.

The sequence was collected from a woman under 40 in good health and CMV-seronegative. Sample: PBMCs. The chain is built from TRBV19 and TRBJ1-2, with a possible D match to TRBD1 (5 bases). The DNA for the CDR3 is TGTGCCAGTATGGGGCAGAACTATGGCTACACCTTC. Translating it yields CASMGQNYGYTF.